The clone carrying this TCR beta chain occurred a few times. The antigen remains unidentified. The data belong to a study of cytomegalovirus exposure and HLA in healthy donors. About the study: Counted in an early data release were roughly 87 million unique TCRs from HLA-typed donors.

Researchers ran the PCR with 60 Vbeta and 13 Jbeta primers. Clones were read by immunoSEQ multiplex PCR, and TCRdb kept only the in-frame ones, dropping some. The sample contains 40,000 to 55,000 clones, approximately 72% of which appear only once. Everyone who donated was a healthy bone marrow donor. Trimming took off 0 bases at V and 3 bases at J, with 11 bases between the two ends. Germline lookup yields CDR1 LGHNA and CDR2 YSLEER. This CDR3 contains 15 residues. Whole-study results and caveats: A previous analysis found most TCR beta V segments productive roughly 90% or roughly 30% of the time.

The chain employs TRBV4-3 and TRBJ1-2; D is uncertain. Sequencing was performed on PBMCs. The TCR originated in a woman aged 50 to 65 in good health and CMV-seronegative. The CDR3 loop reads CASSQDLYGDYGYTF. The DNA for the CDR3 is TGCGCCAGCAGCCAAGATCTTTACGGAGACTATGGCTACACCTTC.